Listed below are T cell receptor beta chains from one sample, sequenced in a study of siplizumab effects on memory and regulatory T cells. Sequenced by immunoSEQ multiplex PCR; TCRdb stores in-frame clones only, minus some. The sample includes about 15,000 clones, around 46% of them seen just once. These receptors have no known antigen. Sequencing was performed on CFSE-low (dividing) CD4+ T cells sorted from an allogeneic mixed lymphocyte reaction. Receptors originate from a human donor in good health; the cells came from an allogeneic mixed lymphocyte reaction. Some clones in this sample may be carry-over from other donors' samples. Both conserved end residues are part of each CDR3. Fields, in order: V gene, D gene, J gene, clone size, CDR3 length, CDR3 protein, CDR3 DNA. The D gene is left open where the match is weak. Where a row states a size, it is once, few, many or the class of an expanded clone; other rows omit it.

v_call: TRBV29-1
d_call: -
j_call: TRBJ2-7
clone_size: large
cdr3_length: 14
cdr3_aa: CSVVLADIPGEQYF
cdr3_nt: TGCAGCGTTGTACTGGCGGACATTCCGGGGGAGCAGTACTTC

v_call: TRBV6-5
d_call: TRBD2
j_call: TRBJ2-5
clone_size: medium-sized
cdr3_length: 14
cdr3_aa: CASSYRLAGETQYF
cdr3_nt: TGTGCCAGCAGTTACAGGCTAGCGGGAGAGACCCAGTACTTC

v_call: TRBV10-2
d_call: TRBD2
j_call: TRBJ2-5
clone_size: -
cdr3_length: 15
cdr3_aa: CASRPTSGLQETQYF
cdr3_nt: TGCGCCAGCAGACCGACTAGCGGACTCCAAGAGACCCAGTACTTC

v_call: TRBV28
d_call: -
j_call: TRBJ2-3
clone_size: -
cdr3_length: 14
cdr3_aa: CASSRDKRTDTQYF
cdr3_nt: TGTGCCAGCAGCCGAGACAAACGCACAGATACGCAGTATTTT

v_call: TRBV5-4
d_call: -
j_call: TRBJ2-5
clone_size: once
cdr3_length: 15
cdr3_aa: CASSLWTLRGETQYF
cdr3_nt: TGTGCCAGCAGCCTCTGGACACTCCGGGGAGAGACCCAGTACTTC

v_call: TRBV19
d_call: -
j_call: TRBJ1-1
clone_size: -
cdr3_length: 12
cdr3_aa: CASSNTQGVAFF
cdr3_nt: TGTGCCAGTTCCAATACACAGGGTGTAGCTTTCTTT

v_call: TRBV5-8
d_call: -
j_call: TRBJ2-5
clone_size: -
cdr3_length: 14
cdr3_aa: CASSLGDIITAQYF
cdr3_nt: TGTGCCAGCAGCTTGGGGGACATAATTACGGCGCAGTACTTC

v_call: TRBV27
d_call: TRBD1
j_call: TRBJ1-5
clone_size: medium-sized
cdr3_length: 15
cdr3_aa: CASSSGQGRNQPQHF
cdr3_nt: TGTGCCAGCAGTTCCGGACAGGGACGGAATCAGCCCCAGCATTTT

v_call: TRBV5-4
d_call: TRBD1
j_call: TRBJ1-2
clone_size: few
cdr3_length: 13
cdr3_aa: CASRPSGGYGYTF
cdr3_nt: TGTGCCAGCAGGCCCTCAGGGGGGTACGGCTACACCTTC

v_call: TRBV30
d_call: -
j_call: TRBJ2-2
clone_size: -
cdr3_length: 13
cdr3_aa: CAWSARRTGELFF
cdr3_nt: TGTGCCTGGAGTGCAAGAAGGACCGGGGAGCTGTTTTTT

v_call: TRBV7-8
d_call: -
j_call: TRBJ2-5
clone_size: -
cdr3_length: 14
cdr3_aa: CASSQRTAQETQYF
cdr3_nt: TGTGCCAGCAGCCAAAGGACAGCTCAAGAGACCCAGTACTTC

v_call: TRBV4-1
d_call: -
j_call: TRBJ2-7
clone_size: -
cdr3_length: 13
cdr3_aa: CASSRITAYEQYF
cdr3_nt: TGCGCCAGCAGCCGAATCACAGCCTACGAGCAGTACTTC

v_call: TRBV7-3
d_call: -
j_call: TRBJ2-2
clone_size: -
cdr3_length: 14
cdr3_aa: CASSGNPNTGELFF
cdr3_nt: TGTGCCAGCTCGGGGAACCCGAACACCGGGGAGCTGTTTTTT

v_call: TRBV28
d_call: TRBD1
j_call: TRBJ2-1
clone_size: -
cdr3_length: 15
cdr3_aa: CASRVGDRPYNEQFF
cdr3_nt: TGTGCCAGCCGGGTAGGGGACAGGCCCTACAATGAGCAGTTCTTC

v_call: TRBV5-1
d_call: TRBD1
j_call: TRBJ1-2
clone_size: few
cdr3_length: 12
cdr3_aa: CASSFTGTGGTF
cdr3_nt: TGCGCCAGCAGCTTTACCGGGACAGGGGGCACCTTC

v_call: TRBV18
d_call: TRBD1
j_call: TRBJ2-7
clone_size: -
cdr3_length: 15
cdr3_aa: CASSLGQGTLYEQYF
cdr3_nt: TGTGCCAGCTCCCTCGGACAGGGGACACTCTACGAGCAGTACTTC

v_call: TRBV18
d_call: -
j_call: TRBJ2-2
clone_size: medium-sized
cdr3_length: 15
cdr3_aa: CASSPTGTSTGELFF
cdr3_nt: TGTGCCAGCTCACCAACAGGGACGAGCACCGGGGAGCTGTTTTTT

v_call: TRBV5-1
d_call: TRBD2
j_call: TRBJ2-7
clone_size: -
cdr3_length: 16
cdr3_aa: CASSLTGTSGLYEQYF
cdr3_nt: TGCGCCAGCAGCTTGACCGGGACTAGCGGGCTCTACGAGCAGTACTTC

v_call: TRBV5-4
d_call: -
j_call: TRBJ2-2
clone_size: -
cdr3_length: 15
cdr3_aa: CASNRGGLNTGELFF
cdr3_nt: TGTGCCAGCAACCGAGGGGGGTTGAACACCGGGGAGCTGTTTTTT

v_call: TRBV7-2
d_call: -
j_call: TRBJ2-2
clone_size: -
cdr3_length: 13
cdr3_aa: CASTPFVSGELFF
cdr3_nt: TGTGCCAGCACCCCTTTTGTTTCCGGGGAGCTGTTTTTT

v_call: TRBV27
d_call: TRBD1
j_call: TRBJ2-5
clone_size: -
cdr3_length: 14
cdr3_aa: CASRRQGAGETQYF
cdr3_nt: TGTGCCAGCAGACGACAGGGGGCGGGAGAGACCCAGTACTTC

v_call: TRBV7-9
d_call: -
j_call: TRBJ2-1
clone_size: medium-sized
cdr3_length: 17
cdr3_aa: CASSLDRPGRILGREFF
cdr3_nt: TGTGCCAGCAGCTTAGACAGGCCGGGACGAATATTAGGGAGAGAGTTCTTC

v_call: TRBV6-5
d_call: -
j_call: TRBJ1-1
clone_size: -
cdr3_length: 15
cdr3_aa: CASCRLLQANTEAFF
cdr3_nt: TGTGCCAGCTGTCGACTGTTACAGGCAAACACTGAAGCTTTCTTT

v_call: TRBV25-1
d_call: TRBD2
j_call: TRBJ2-7
clone_size: once
cdr3_length: 16
cdr3_aa: CASSGGTSGKWREQYF
cdr3_nt: TGTGCCAGCAGTGGGGGGACTAGCGGGAAGTGGCGCGAGCAGTACTTC

v_call: TRBV7-3
d_call: -
j_call: TRBJ2-1
clone_size: -
cdr3_length: 14
cdr3_aa: CASSLSQPYNEQFF
cdr3_nt: TGTGCCAGCAGCTTAAGTCAACCTTACAATGAGCAGTTCTTC

v_call: TRBV5-8
d_call: -
j_call: TRBJ2-5
clone_size: -
cdr3_length: 14
cdr3_aa: CASSGFGAQETQYF
cdr3_nt: TGTGCCAGCAGCGGGTTTGGGGCTCAAGAGACCCAGTACTTC

v_call: TRBV19
d_call: TRBD1
j_call: TRBJ1-1
clone_size: many
cdr3_length: 14
cdr3_aa: CASRPGGTGTEAFF
cdr3_nt: TGTGCCAGTAGACCAGGGGGCACGGGCACTGAAGCTTTCTTT

v_call: TRBV19
d_call: TRBD2
j_call: TRBJ2-7
clone_size: few
cdr3_length: 15
cdr3_aa: CASSILAGVGGEQYF
cdr3_nt: TGTGCCAGTAGTATCCTAGCGGGAGTCGGGGGCGAGCAGTACTTC

v_call: TRBV9
d_call: -
j_call: TRBJ2-7
clone_size: -
cdr3_length: 15
cdr3_aa: CASSVEASRGHEQYF
cdr3_nt: TGTGCCAGCAGCGTAGAGGCATCCAGGGGCCATGAGCAGTACTTC

v_call: TRBV11-1
d_call: TRBD1
j_call: TRBJ2-5
clone_size: -
cdr3_length: 15
cdr3_aa: CASSQDRGNSETQYF
cdr3_nt: TGTGCCAGCAGCCAGGACAGGGGCAACTCAGAGACCCAGTACTTC

v_call: TRBV7-9
d_call: -
j_call: TRBJ1-1
clone_size: once
cdr3_length: 15
cdr3_aa: CASSLVPRENTEAFF
cdr3_nt: TGTGCCAGCAGCTTAGTTCCCAGGGAGAACACTGAAGCTTTCTTT

v_call: TRBV27
d_call: -
j_call: TRBJ2-5
clone_size: -
cdr3_length: 15
cdr3_aa: CATRNPTEGQETQYF
cdr3_nt: TGTGCCACCCGAAATCCGACGGAAGGACAAGAGACCCAGTACTTC

v_call: TRBV10-3
d_call: TRBD2
j_call: TRBJ2-3
clone_size: -
cdr3_length: 17
cdr3_aa: CAISESNTSGMTDTQYF
cdr3_nt: TGTGCCATCAGTGAGTCAAATACTAGCGGGATGACAGATACGCAGTATTTT

v_call: TRBV18
d_call: TRBD1
j_call: TRBJ1-2
clone_size: medium-sized
cdr3_length: 15
cdr3_aa: CASSSQGALVYGYTF
cdr3_nt: TGTGCCAGCTCGTCACAGGGGGCGCTGGTCTATGGCTACACCTTC

v_call: TRBV19
d_call: -
j_call: TRBJ2-2
clone_size: few
cdr3_length: 15
cdr3_aa: CASSIGQLNTGELFF
cdr3_nt: TGTGCCAGTAGTATAGGACAGCTCAACACCGGGGAGCTGTTTTTT

v_call: TRBV11-1
d_call: -
j_call: TRBJ2-7
clone_size: -
cdr3_length: 13
cdr3_aa: CASSLESSYEQYF
cdr3_nt: TGTGCCAGCAGCTTAGAGTCGAGCTACGAGCAGTACTTC

v_call: TRBV5-1
d_call: TRBD1
j_call: TRBJ1-2
clone_size: -
cdr3_length: 14
cdr3_aa: CASSLATGDYGYTF
cdr3_nt: TGCGCCAGCAGCTTGGCTACAGGGGACTATGGCTACACCTTC

v_call: TRBV5-1
d_call: TRBD2
j_call: TRBJ2-1
clone_size: -
cdr3_length: 16
cdr3_aa: CASSSWTSGSYNEQFF
cdr3_nt: TGCGCCAGCAGCTCATGGACTAGCGGATCCTACAATGAGCAGTTCTTC

v_call: TRBV5-1
d_call: TRBD1
j_call: TRBJ1-4
clone_size: -
cdr3_length: 15
cdr3_aa: CASSLTGGKTEKLFF
cdr3_nt: TGCGCCAGCAGCTTGACAGGGGGCAAGACTGAAAAACTGTTTTTT

v_call: TRBV6-6
d_call: -
j_call: TRBJ2-1
clone_size: few
cdr3_length: 16
cdr3_aa: CASSYFGPSSYNEQFF
cdr3_nt: TGTGCCAGCAGTTATTTCGGCCCCAGCTCCTACAATGAGCAGTTCTTC

v_call: TRBV10-3
d_call: -
j_call: TRBJ2-6
clone_size: -
cdr3_length: 18
cdr3_aa: CAISGVSGGGAGANVLTF
cdr3_nt: TGTGCCATCAGTGGGGTGTCAGGGGGAGGGGCAGGGGCCAACGTCCTGACTTTC

v_call: TRBV14
d_call: -
j_call: TRBJ2-2
clone_size: medium-sized
cdr3_length: 13
cdr3_aa: CASSQGYVGELFF
cdr3_nt: TGTGCCAGCAGCCAAGGATATGTCGGGGAGCTGTTTTTT

v_call: TRBV11-2
d_call: -
j_call: TRBJ2-5
clone_size: -
cdr3_length: 12
cdr3_aa: CASSLVWETQYF
cdr3_nt: TGTGCCAGCAGCTTAGTTTGGGAGACCCAGTACTTC

v_call: TRBV4-2
d_call: TRBD2
j_call: TRBJ2-1
clone_size: once
cdr3_length: 16
cdr3_aa: CASSLVLAGGHNEQFF
cdr3_nt: TGTGCCAGCAGCTTGGTGTTAGCGGGAGGTCACAATGAGCAGTTCTTC

v_call: TRBV7-9
d_call: -
j_call: TRBJ1-1
clone_size: few
cdr3_length: 15
cdr3_aa: CASSLRGDGDNEAFF
cdr3_nt: TGTGCCAGCAGCTTAAGGGGGGATGGGGATAATGAAGCTTTCTTT

v_call: TRBV2
d_call: TRBD1
j_call: TRBJ2-6
clone_size: -
cdr3_length: 17
cdr3_aa: CASSVDRFSSGANVLTF
cdr3_nt: TGTGCCAGCAGTGTGGACAGGTTCAGCTCTGGGGCCAACGTCCTGACTTTC

v_call: TRBV6-5
d_call: TRBD1
j_call: TRBJ2-5
clone_size: -
cdr3_length: 16
cdr3_aa: CASSYSRQGQGETQYF
cdr3_nt: TGTGCCAGCAGTTACTCTAGACAGGGTCAGGGGGAGACCCAGTACTTC

v_call: TRBV9
d_call: -
j_call: TRBJ2-2
clone_size: -
cdr3_length: 15
cdr3_aa: CASSVVPGNTGELFF
cdr3_nt: TGTGCCAGCAGCGTAGTTCCCGGGAACACCGGGGAGCTGTTTTTT

v_call: TRBV28
d_call: -
j_call: TRBJ1-5
clone_size: medium-sized
cdr3_length: 15
cdr3_aa: CASSLGTSSNQPQHF
cdr3_nt: TGTGCCAGCAGTTTAGGCACTAGTAGCAATCAGCCCCAGCATTTT

v_call: TRBV6-5
d_call: TRBD1
j_call: TRBJ1-2
clone_size: -
cdr3_length: 15
cdr3_aa: CASRSTGQGTNGYTF
cdr3_nt: TGTGCCAGCAGGTCGACGGGACAGGGAACGAATGGCTACACCTTC

v_call: TRBV6-6
d_call: TRBD1
j_call: TRBJ1-2
clone_size: -
cdr3_length: 15
cdr3_aa: CASRESGQRNYGYTF
cdr3_nt: TGTGCCAGCAGGGAATCGGGACAGAGGAACTATGGCTACACCTTC